This record covers a single T cell receptor (beta chain). The antigen is undetermined. These data originate in a study of shared clonotypes between healthy human individuals. Overall study results and limits: Researchers sampled only blood; tissue repertoires likely differ. Against clonotypes common to all four donors, non-shared ones had lower generation probabilities.

Replicate PCRs for sorted subsets used 200 to 250 ng DNA; this equaled 25,000 to 35,000 T cell genomes. Method: immunoSEQ multiplex PCR; TCRdb's copy keeps in-frame clones and lacks some. This table holds roughly 1,100,000 clones, around 74% found once. Germline CDR1 is SGHRS and CDR2 is YFSETQ. The length of the CDR3 is 15 residues. Germline trimming cut 5 bases from V and 5 bases from J; bases unmatched to any gene: 8. The chain has TRBV5-1 and TRBJ2-7, with 12 bases that match TRBD1. The specimen sequenced was memory CD4+ T cells sorted from blood. Documented subset: CD45RA-negative fraction. The sequence was collected from a man aged 18-30 years in good health. CDR3 nucleotides: TGCGCCAGCAGGGAGGGGACAGGGGGCTTCGACGAGCAGTACTTC. Its protein is CASREGTGGFDEQYF. The full variable domain, completed using reference TRBV5-1 and TRBJ2-7, is KAGVTQTPRYLIKTRGQQVTLSCSPISGHRSVSWYQQTPGQGLQFLFEYFSETQRNKGNFPGRFSGRQFSNSRSEMNVSTLELGDSALYLCASREGTGGFDEQYFGPGTRLTVT.